The following is a T cell receptor (beta chain) sequence with its context. A read error is possible here, since a much larger clone lies one base away. The same CDR3 can be traced to other DNA sequences in this sample. The sample comes from a study of blood T cell repertoires in COVID-19. In the study overall: Acute and convalescent COVID-19 specimens originated in the United States, Italy and Spain. Nucleic acid was either cDNA or gDNA, and it came from T cells, B-cell-depleted T cells, or PBMCs.

Germline CDR1 SGHRS, CDR2 YFSETQ. Trimming stripped 4 bases from V and 1 base from J, with 8 bases between. The CDR3 covers 13 residues. Original handling: Quantification of nucleated cells was approximated via reference gene primer amplification. Assay: immunoSEQ multiplex PCR; the TCRdb copy retains only in-frame clones and omits some. That table supplies the V and J calls and clone size; D and trimming were determined from the DNA. Of around 250,000 clones listed, about 89% are singletons. The V and J genes are TRBV5-1 and TRBJ1-1; TRBD1 might be the D (5 bases). Sequencing was carried out using peripheral blood. This sequence originates from a woman aged 60-75 years who had recovered from COVID-19. CDR3 sequence reads: CASSPTGNTEAFF. The CDR3 DNA reads TGCGCCAGCAGCCCTACAGGGAACACTGAAGCTTTCTTT.